This is a list of T cell receptor beta chains from one sample in a study of blood T cell repertoires in COVID-19. Repertoires were generated with immunoSEQ multiplex PCR, while TCRdb's copy carries only in-frame clones and drops some. The table shows about 370,000 clones, with about 90% occurring only once. The sample consisted of peripheral blood. These receptors originate from a woman aged 25 to 39 with COVID-19, enrolled during active disease. Both conserved end residues are part of each CDR3. Fields, in order: CDR3 length, clone size, J gene, V gene, D gene, CDR3 protein, CDR3 DNA. The D gene is left open where the match is weak. Not every row has a clone size; where given, it reads once, few, many or a size class.

CDR3 length: 14
clone size: NA
J gene: TRBJ1-6
V gene: TRBV5-4
D gene: NA
CDR3 protein: CASRPDRDNSPLHF
CDR3 DNA: TGTGCCAGCAGACCGGACAGAGATAATTCACCCCTCCACTTT

CDR3 length: 12
clone size: NA
J gene: TRBJ1-5
V gene: TRBV28
D gene: NA
CDR3 protein: CASSLAPEPQHF
CDR3 DNA: TGTGCCAGCAGTTTGGCCCCCGAGCCCCAGCATTTT

CDR3 length: 19
clone size: NA
J gene: TRBJ2-6
V gene: TRBV5-1
D gene: TRBD1
CDR3 protein: CASSLSLVTGSSGANVLTF
CDR3 DNA: TGCGCCAGCAGCTTATCTCTCGTGACAGGGTCTTCTGGGGCCAACGTCCTGACTTTC

CDR3 length: 14
clone size: NA
J gene: TRBJ2-7
V gene: TRBV25-1
D gene: TRBD1
CDR3 protein: CASSETGEAYEQYF
CDR3 DNA: TGTGCCAGCAGTGAGACAGGGGAGGCCTACGAGCAGTACTTC

CDR3 length: 15
clone size: NA
J gene: TRBJ2-1
V gene: TRBV27
D gene: NA
CDR3 protein: CASSPPGGDSDEQFF
CDR3 DNA: TGTGCCAGCAGTCCCCCCGGTGGGGACTCCGATGAGCAGTTCTTC

CDR3 length: 14
clone size: NA
J gene: TRBJ1-1
V gene: TRBV5-1
D gene: TRBD1
CDR3 protein: CASRQDRATTEAFF
CDR3 DNA: TGCGCCAGCAGACAAGACAGGGCCACGACTGAAGCTTTCTTT

CDR3 length: 15
clone size: NA
J gene: TRBJ1-2
V gene: TRBV6-5
D gene: NA
CDR3 protein: CASSPTGGNSWGYTF
CDR3 DNA: TGTGCCAGCAGCCCCACGGGGGGCAATAGTTGGGGCTACACCTTC

CDR3 length: 14
clone size: NA
J gene: TRBJ2-5
V gene: TRBV19
D gene: TRBD1
CDR3 protein: CASSISGTEETQYF
CDR3 DNA: TGTGCCAGTAGTATCTCCGGGACAGAAGAGACCCAGTACTTC

CDR3 length: 12
clone size: NA
J gene: TRBJ2-1
V gene: TRBV3-1/TRBV3-2
D gene: NA
CDR3 protein: CASSQGEGKQFF
CDR3 DNA: TGTGCCAGCAGCCAAGGCGAGGGTAAGCAGTTCTTC

CDR3 length: 13
clone size: NA
J gene: TRBJ2-1
V gene: TRBV30
D gene: NA
CDR3 protein: CAWEGFLTGEQFF
CDR3 DNA: TGTGCCTGGGAGGGGTTTCTCACAGGGGAGCAGTTCTTC

CDR3 length: 15
clone size: NA
J gene: TRBJ2-1
V gene: TRBV7-9
D gene: TRBD2
CDR3 protein: CASRPSGDPYNEQFF
CDR3 DNA: TGTGCCAGCAGACCCAGCGGGGACCCCTACAATGAGCAGTTCTTC

CDR3 length: 12
clone size: NA
J gene: TRBJ1-5
V gene: TRBV28
D gene: NA
CDR3 protein: CASSFLTLPQHF
CDR3 DNA: TGTGCCAGCAGTTTCTTGACTCTGCCCCAGCATTTT

CDR3 length: 12
clone size: NA
J gene: TRBJ1-1
V gene: TRBV10-3
D gene: NA
CDR3 protein: CAISPGNTEAFF
CDR3 DNA: TGTGCCATCAGTCCGGGGAACACTGAAGCTTTCTTT

CDR3 length: 14
clone size: NA
J gene: TRBJ1-5
V gene: TRBV9
D gene: NA
CDR3 protein: CASSSRGSNQPQHF
CDR3 DNA: TGTGCCAGCAGCTCCAGGGGCAGCAATCAGCCCCAGCATTTT

CDR3 length: 18
clone size: once
J gene: TRBJ2-1
V gene: TRBV19
D gene: NA
CDR3 protein: CASSIVLDILRAHNEQFF
CDR3 DNA: TGTGCCAGTAGTATAGTCCTGGACATCCTAAGGGCCCACAATGAGCAGTTCTTC

CDR3 length: 17
clone size: NA
J gene: TRBJ1-4
V gene: TRBV5-8
D gene: NA
CDR3 protein: CASSLFLRTAINEKLFF
CDR3 DNA: TGTGCCAGCAGCTTGTTCCTCCGGACAGCCATTAATGAAAAACTGTTTTTT

CDR3 length: 15
clone size: NA
J gene: TRBJ2-1
V gene: TRBV7-9
D gene: TRBD1
CDR3 protein: CASSARTGATMMQFF
CDR3 DNA: TGTGCCAGCAGCGCCCGGACAGGGGCTACAATGATGCAGTTCTTC

CDR3 length: 14
clone size: NA
J gene: TRBJ1-4
V gene: TRBV5-6
D gene: NA
CDR3 protein: CASSLWSGNEKLFF
CDR3 DNA: TGTGCCAGCAGCTTGTGGTCGGGTAATGAAAAACTGTTTTTT

CDR3 length: 16
clone size: NA
J gene: TRBJ2-1
V gene: TRBV5-4
D gene: TRBD2
CDR3 protein: CASSWPAGGIEGEQFF
CDR3 DNA: TGTGCCAGCAGCTGGCCCGCCGGGGGGATCGAGGGTGAGCAGTTCTTC

CDR3 length: 15
clone size: NA
J gene: TRBJ1-5
V gene: TRBV6-2/TRBV6-3
D gene: NA
CDR3 protein: CASSFRGGGNQPQHF
CDR3 DNA: TGTGCCAGCAGTTTCAGGGGAGGGGGAAATCAGCCCCAGCATTTT

CDR3 length: 14
clone size: NA
J gene: TRBJ1-4
V gene: TRBV19
D gene: NA
CDR3 protein: CASSTSATNEKLFF
CDR3 DNA: TGTGCCAGTAGTACATCAGCAACTAATGAAAAACTGTTTTTT

CDR3 length: 15
clone size: few
J gene: TRBJ2-1
V gene: TRBV11-3
D gene: TRBD2
CDR3 protein: CASSLLSGSFNEQFF
CDR3 DNA: TGTGCCAGCAGCTTACTTAGCGGGAGTTTCAATGAGCAGTTCTTC